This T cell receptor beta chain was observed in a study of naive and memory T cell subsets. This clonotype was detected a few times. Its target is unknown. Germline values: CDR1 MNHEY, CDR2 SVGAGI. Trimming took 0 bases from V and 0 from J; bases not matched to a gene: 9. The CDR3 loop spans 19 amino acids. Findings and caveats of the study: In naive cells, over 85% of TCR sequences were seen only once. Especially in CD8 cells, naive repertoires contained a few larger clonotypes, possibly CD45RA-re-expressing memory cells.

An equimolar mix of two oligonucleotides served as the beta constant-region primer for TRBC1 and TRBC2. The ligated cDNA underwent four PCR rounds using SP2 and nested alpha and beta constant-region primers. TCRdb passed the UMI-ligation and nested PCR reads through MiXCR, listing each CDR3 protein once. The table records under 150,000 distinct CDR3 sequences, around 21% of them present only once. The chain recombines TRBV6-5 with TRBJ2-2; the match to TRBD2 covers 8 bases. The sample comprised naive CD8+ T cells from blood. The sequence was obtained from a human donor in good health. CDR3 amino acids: CASSYSISRLATNTGELFF. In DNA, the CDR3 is TGTGCCAGCAGTTACTCTATTAGCCGACTAGCGACGAACACCGGGGAGCTGTTTTTT.